This TCR beta chain was captured in a study of cytomegalovirus exposure and HLA in healthy donors. The study's findings and limits: The study listed approximately 160 cytomegalovirus-associated TCR beta chains. When a later analysis compared HLA-associated TCR beta chains with equally common others, the HLA-associated chains turned out to be more clonally expanded and to have lower generation probabilities.

PCR employed 60 Vbeta and 13 Jbeta primers. TCRdb's table, derived via immunoSEQ multiplex PCR, lists solely in-frame clones and lacks some. This table has approximately 210,000 clones, 70% to 80% appearing once. With regard to this clone: Its target is not known.

Germline CDR1 and CDR2: LGHNA and YSLEER. This CDR3 has 13 amino acids. Trimming removed 1 base from V and 10 bases from J, with 11 bases in between. The chain carries TRBV4-3 and TRBJ2-1, with a weak D call TRBD1 (6 bases). What was sequenced was PBMCs. The TCR comes from a girl between 5 and 17 years old in good health and CMV-seropositive. The CDR3 here is CASSQGLRGEQFF. Here the CDR3 DNA reads TGCGCCAGCAGCCAAGGATTAAGGGGGGAGCAGTTCTTC.